This T cell receptor beta chain emerged from a study of blood T cell repertoires in COVID-19. Study-wide context: The samples span acute and convalescent COVID-19 from the United States, Italy and Spain. T cells, B-cell-depleted T cells, or PBMCs supplied cDNA or gDNA.

In the authors' methods: From reference gene primer amplification, estimates of nucleated cell counts were derived. Here immunoSEQ multiplex PCR was the method, and the copy in TCRdb shows in-frame clones only, minus some. Clonal size and the V and J genes are those of that table, whereas D and trimming came from the DNA. Among approximately 130,000 clones listed, around 83% were seen once. Sequenced input: peripheral blood. The source of this sequence is an older man with active or convalescent COVID-19.

CDR3 amino acids: CASRHYRDLYNEQFF. The CDR3 region has the DNA TGTGCCAGCAGGCACTACAGGGATCTTTACAATGAGCAGTTCTTC. V usage is TRBV5-6 and J usage is TRBJ2-1; the D gene is possibly TRBD1 (6 bases). This CDR3 has 15 amino acids. V shed 5 bases and J shed 4 bases, with 16 bases lying between them. In germline, CDR1 is SGHDT, CDR2 YYEEEE.